This T cell receptor beta chain is drawn from a study of cytomegalovirus exposure and HLA in healthy donors. Study-wide results and limits: Accurate prediction of HLA-A and HLA-B alleles (for most subjects) was reportedly achieved from TCR beta sequences. Presence/absence analyses supposed approximately even sequencing depth among donors.

This clone was observed a handful of times. The antigen is unknown. Germline values: CDR1 MNHEY, CDR2 SMNVEV (reference sequence). V was pared by 3 bases and J by 7 bases, with 12 bases between. The CDR3 runs 14 residues. A multiplex PCR was run with 60 Vbeta primers and 13 Jbeta primers. Produced via immunoSEQ multiplex PCR; TCRdb's table is partial and in-frame only. The sample holds about 70,000 clones, approximately 90% seen once. The gene calls are TRBV27 and TRBJ1-4; D might be TRBD1 (6 bases). Sequences were obtained from PBMCs. This receptor was obtained from a woman in her 30s in good health and CMV-seronegative. The CDR3 DNA is TGTGCCAGCAGTTTTAGCAGGGGCCCTGAAAAACTGTTTTTT. This sequence encodes CASSFSRGPEKLFF.